This entry concerns a single TCR beta chain. This entry belongs to a study of T-cell memory formation after mild COVID-19. TCRdb reanalysed the 5' RACE reads using MiXCR and keeps one entry per CDR3 protein. The sample comprises about 340,000 distinct CDR3 sequences, over 10% of which are singletons, and about 21% rests with the top ten. Germline V CDR1 and CDR2: SGHRS, YFSETQ. V shed 0 bases and J shed 4 bases, with 10 bases lying between them. The CDR3 is 14 residues long. This receptor was taken from a man in his late teens or twenties who had mild COVID-19 (a few samples of this study predate the infection). Cell type and time point are not known. Specimen: PBMCs or a T cell subset sorted from them (not recorded which). The chain carries TRBV5-1 and TRBJ1-2; the D is unclear. In nucleotides, the CDR3 is TGCGCCAGCAGCTTGGACAGTTCATTCTATGGCTACACCTTC. This sequence encodes CASSLDSSFYGYTF.